These 17 T cell receptor beta chains originate from one sample sequenced in a study of blood T cell repertoires in COVID-19. Some clones are missing from TCRdb's copy, which holds only in-frame ones; the method was immunoSEQ multiplex PCR. The sample carries roughly 400,000 clones, about 83% recorded once. Sample: PBMCs or T cells enriched from blood (not recorded which). The receptors derive from a woman in her forties or fifties who had recovered from COVID-19.

V gene TRBV14 combines with J gene TRBJ2-1; 8 bases are a match to TRBD2. The CDR3 consists of 17 residues. Germline values: CDR1 SGHDN, CDR2 FVKESK. V shed 0 bases and J 3 bases; nucleotides not matched to a gene: 7. The CDR3, as DNA: TGTGCCAGCAGCCAAGAAGGCGGCGGGGGGATCTACAATGAGCAGTTCTTC. Translation: CASSQEGGGGIYNEQFF.

This chain connects TRBV11-2 to TRBJ2-2, with 11 bases aligning to TRBD1. The trim removed 1 base at V and 2 bases at J, leaving 3 bases unmatched. The CDR3 sequence is 17 residues long. Germline V gene lookup returns CDR1 SGHAT and CDR2 FQNNGV. The CDR3 loop reads CASSLVGQGANTGELFF. CDR3 sequence (DNA): TGTGCCAGCAGCTTAGTTGGACAGGGGGCTAACACCGGGGAGCTGTTTTTT.

The sample holds one count of this clone. This chain links TRBV13 with TRBJ2-3, with 12 bases that match TRBD2. Looked up from germline, CDR1 is PRHDT and CDR2 is FYEKMQ (reference sequence). V shed 4 bases and J 2 bases; nucleotides not matched to a gene: 7. This CDR3 has 17 residues. Here the CDR3 DNA reads TGTGCCAGCAGCTCAATAGGACTAGCGGGGACCACAGATACGCAGTATTTT. Its protein is CASSSIGLAGTTDTQYF.

J is TRBJ1-4 and V is TRBV28; 10 bases agree with TRBD1. With 5 bases clipped from V and 8 bases from J, the junction kept 11 bases outside the gene matches. The CDR3 is 16 amino acids. CDR1 and CDR2 from the germline V gene are MDHEN and SYDVKM. The CDR3 loop is CASSPLRQGAMEKLFF. CDR3 DNA: TGTGCCAGCAGTCCCCTACGACAGGGGGCTATGGAAAAACTGTTTTTT.

This chain's CDR3 is CASSQDIVNIQYF. The CDR3 coding sequence is TGCGCCAGCAGCCAAGATATCGTAAACATTCAGTACTTC. The chain joins TRBV4-3 to TRBJ2-4; unclear D gene. From germline, CDR1 is LGHNA and CDR2 YSLEER. The CDR3 extends over 13 amino acids. Trimming shortened V by 0 bases and J by 6 bases, and 6 bases separated the two germline ends.

The chain uses TRBV27 and TRBJ2-1; perhaps TRBD2 as D (5 bases). The CDR3 is 13 amino acids. The V and J ends lost 1 base and 6 bases respectively, with 7 bases between them. The germline CDR1 and CDR2 sequences are MNHEY and SMNVEV (reference sequence). This chain's CDR3 is CASSLLGANEQFF. The CDR3, as DNA: TGTGCCAGCAGTTTATTGGGAGCCAATGAGCAGTTCTTC.

CDR3 coding DNA: TGTGCCACCAGCAGTCCCCCGACAATGAACACTGAAGCTTTCTTT. Translated: CATSSPPTMNTEAFF. The chain recombines TRBV15 with TRBJ1-1; D gene ambiguous. CDR1 is LNHNV, CDR2 YYDKDF, per germline (reference sequence). The CDR3 extends over 15 amino acids. The V end lost 3 bases, the J end lost 0 bases, and 11 bases lay between the germline ends.

The chain joins TRBV25-1 to TRBJ2-7; a possible D gene is TRBD1 (5 bases). The CDR3 is 13 residues long. V lost 3 bases to trimming and J lost 4 bases, with 10 bases between them. From germline, CDR1 is MGHDK and CDR2 SYGVNS. The CDR3 here is CASSEERQYEQYF. The CDR3 region has the DNA TGTGCCAGCAGTGAGGAACGACAGTACGAGCAGTACTTC.

This rearrangement joins TRBV5-1 to TRBJ2-2; TRBD1 is a possible D gene (5 bases). CDR3 length: 16 amino acids. Germline assignment: CDR1 SGHRS and CDR2 YFSETQ. V was clipped by 6 bases and J by 2 bases, with 17 bases between them. Here the CDR3 DNA reads TGCGCCAGCACCGTAAGGGGCGGTATTAACACCGGGGAGCTGTTTTTT. Translating gives CASTVRGGINTGELFF.

This clone was counted once. The V gene is TRBV2, the J gene TRBJ2-7; D unresolved. The V end lost 3 bases, the J end lost 0 bases, and 9 bases lay between the germline ends. Germline CDR1 reads SNHLY; CDR2 reads FYNNEI. The CDR3 loop spans 14 amino acids. CDR3 residues: CASSDSEISYEQYF. In DNA form, the CDR3 reads TGTGCCAGCAGTGACAGCGAAATCTCCTACGAGCAGTACTTC.

This sequence joins TRBV7-9 and TRBJ1-1, with a tentative D call TRBD1 (5 bases). The germline V gene encodes CDR1 SEHNR and CDR2 FQNEAQ (reference sequence). Trimming shortened V by 5 bases and J by 1 base, and 17 bases separated the two germline ends. This CDR3 contains 16 residues. CDR3 nucleotides: TGTGCCAGCAGCCCCGACCCAGGGCAGGGGAACACTGAAGCTTTCTTT. Translating gives CASSPDPGQGNTEAFF.

The table lists this clone with a count of one. V gene TRBV7-9 combines with J gene TRBJ2-1, with 7 nucleotides matching TRBD1. CDR3 size: 16 residues. Germline CDR1 reads SEHNR; CDR2 reads FQNEAQ (reference sequence). V lost 5 bases and J lost 6; bases outside the gene matches: 13. The CDR3 protein is CASSPRQGGRANEQFF. CDR3 DNA sequence: TGTGCCAGCAGCCCCCGACAGGGCGGCCGTGCCAATGAGCAGTTCTTC.

This clone showed up just a few times. The V call is TRBV27, the J call TRBJ1-1; D may be TRBD1 (6 bases). Germline assignment: CDR1 MNHEY and CDR2 SMNVEV (reference sequence). Trimming removed 5 bases from V and 1 base from J, with 11 bases in between. This CDR3 has 14 residues. The CDR3 here is CASSRRGQNTEAFF. The CDR3 DNA reads as TGTGCCAGCAGTCGCAGGGGACAGAACACTGAAGCTTTCTTT.

The V and J genes are TRBV27 and TRBJ2-7; D is perhaps TRBD2 (5 bases). The germline gives CDR1 MNHEY, CDR2 SMNVEV (reference sequence). This CDR3 is built from 13 residues. Between the trimmed V and J ends, which lost 5 bases and 0 bases, there was a span of 8 bases. The CDR3 DNA sequence: TGTGCCAGCAGTGAAGGAGGCTCCTACGAGCAGTACTTC. Its translation: CASSEGGSYEQYF.

The chain is built from TRBV5-4 and TRBJ2-5, with TRBD1 matching over 7 bases. CDR3 length: 16 residues. V was clipped by 4 bases and J by 0 bases; unmatched bases: 9. Germline CDR1 reads SGHNT; CDR2 reads YYREEE (reference sequence). CDR3 nucleotide sequence: TGTGCCAGCAGCACCCCGGGACAGAGATACCAAGAGACCCAGTACTTC. Translation gives CASSTPGQRYQETQYF.

This sequence joins TRBV7-9 and TRBJ1-2; 10 positions agree with TRBD1. J gave up 8 bases and V 7 bases, and 10 bases lay outside the gene matches. CDR3 length: 14 amino acids. From germline, CDR1 is SEHNR and CDR2 FQNEAQ (reference sequence). The CDR3 here is CASTAGQGTEGYTF. The CDR3 DNA is TGTGCCAGCACTGCGGGACAGGGGACCGAGGGCTACACCTTC. The whole variable domain, remainder taken from reference TRBV7-9 and TRBJ1-2, is DTGVSQNPRHKITKRGQNVTFRCDPISEHNRLYWYRQTLGQGPEFLTYFQNEAQLEKSRLLSDRFSAERPKGSFSTLEIQRTEQGDSAMYLCASTAGQGTEGYTFGSGTRLTVV.

V gene TRBV6-5 combines with J gene TRBJ2-7, with a possible D match to TRBD1 (6 bases). Trimming took 6 bases from V and 9 from J, leaving 15 bases between them. The CDR3 sequence is 12 residues long. The germline CDR1 and CDR2 sequences are MNHEY and SVGAGI. Here the CDR3 DNA reads TGTGCCAGCAGAGGGGGACCGACGCGGCAGTACTTC. Translating it yields CASRGGPTRQYF.